What follows are 26 T cell receptor beta chains derived from one specimen sequenced in a study of radiation and T cells in renal cell carcinoma. This table comes from immunoSEQ multiplex PCR, and its TCRdb copy is limited to in-frame clones, with some not included. Of about 150,000 clones in the sample, 88% are singletons; the top ten hold around 11%. Time point defined: baseline pretreatment blood. Noted treatment: 15 Gy SBRT to primary tumor, nephrectomy 4 weeks later. The sequencing here drew on blood, taken from a patient whose treatment included radiotherapy and nephrectomy. The receptor source for this set is a woman in her fifties or sixties with renal cell carcinoma.

This rearrangement joins TRBV5-1 to TRBJ2-5, with 7 bases aligning to TRBD1. The CDR3 is 15 residues long. In germline, CDR1 is SGHRS, CDR2 YFSETQ. V was clipped by 0 bases and J by 2 bases; unmatched bases: 4. The CDR3 here is CASSLAGQAQETQYF. Here the CDR3 DNA reads TGCGCCAGCAGCTTGGCCGGACAGGCTCAAGAGACCCAGTACTTC.

The gene calls are TRBV19 and TRBJ1-1, with D tentatively TRBD1 (5 bases). Germline V gene sequence: CDR1 LNHDA, CDR2 SQIVND (reference sequence). This CDR3 has 13 residues. V gave up 6 bases and J gave up 0 bases, with 8 bases separating them. The CDR3 region is CASRPTVNTEAFF. The CDR3 DNA sequence: TGTGCCAGTAGACCGACAGTGAACACTGAAGCTTTCTTT.

V and J are TRBV6-5 and TRBJ2-7; 8 bases are shared with TRBD1. Germline CDR1 MNHEY, CDR2 SVGAGI. Trimming cost V 6 bases and J 11 bases; bases outside gene matches: 15. The CDR3 consists of 14 residues. The CDR3 DNA is TGTGCCAGCAGCTATGGGACAGGCTCCCCGGTGGAGTACTTC. Protein: CASSYGTGSPVEYF.

V and J are TRBV5-1 and TRBJ1-6; 12 nucleotides align to TRBD1. Germline CDR1 and CDR2: SGHRS and YFSETQ. V shed 5 bases and J 5 bases; nucleotides not matched to a gene: 11. There are 18 residues in the CDR3. The CDR3 nucleotides are TGCGCCAGCAGTCGGGACAGGGGGCTTTCTGGGAATAATTCACCCCTCCACTTT. It specifies CASSRDRGLSGNNSPLHF.

The gene calls are TRBV4-1 and TRBJ1-3; 7 positions agree with TRBD1. The CDR3 has 15 residues. Germline V gene lookup returns CDR1 MGHRA and CDR2 YSYEKL. Losses at the gene ends were 4 bases for V and 0 bases for J; bases not matched to a gene: 3. As DNA, the CDR3 is TGCGCCAGCAGCCGACAGGGATACTCTGGAAACACCATATATTTT. It yields the protein CASSRQGYSGNTIYF.

The chain has TRBV27 and TRBJ2-3; D remains unclear. With 1 base removed from V and 0 bases from J, the gap between germline ends came to 8 bases. CDR1 and CDR2 (germline): MNHEY, SMNVEV (reference sequence). The CDR3 length is 15 residues. For the CDR3, the DNA is TGTGCCAGCAGTTTATGGGCGGCGAGCACAGATACGCAGTATTTT. Its protein is CASSLWAASTDTQYF.

The genes are TRBV7-2 and TRBJ2-5, with D unresolved. The CDR3 loop spans 13 amino acids. V lost 2 bases, J lost 5 bases, and 9 bases lay in between. Germline CDR1 and CDR2: SGHTA and FQGNSA. The CDR3 protein is CASSLYRSETQYF. CDR3 bases: TGTGCCAGCAGCTTATATCGTTCGGAGACCCAGTACTTC.

This chain links TRBV7-9 with TRBJ1-1; no definite D call. The germline V and J ends were trimmed by 4 bases and 0 bases, with 12 bases remaining between them. Germline loops: CDR1 SEHNR, CDR2 FQNEAQ (reference sequence). The CDR3 consists of 15 residues. The CDR3 reads CASSSLFGVNTEAFF. CDR3 bases: TGTGCCAGCAGCTCTCTATTCGGGGTGAACACTGAAGCTTTCTTT.

This clone was detected once. The chain joins TRBV10-3 to TRBJ2-7, with D possibly being TRBD2 (6 bases). Trimming took 5 bases from V and 6 from J, leaving 17 bases between them. Looked up from germline, CDR1 is ENHRY and CDR2 is SYGVKD. This CDR3 spans 14 amino acids. The CDR3 protein is CAISTGTGDGEQYF. CDR3 DNA: TGTGCCATCAGTACCGGGACGGGGGATGGCGAGCAGTACTTC.

J is TRBJ1-1 and V is TRBV4-3, with D unclear. Trimming stripped 4 bases from V and 5 bases from J, with 11 bases between. The CDR3 length is 13 residues. Germline assignment: CDR1 LGHNA and CDR2 YSLEER. The CDR3 DNA follows: TGCGCCAGCAGCCCAGAGCGGGATACTGAAGCTTTCTTT. This gives the protein CASSPERDTEAFF.

The chain joins TRBV9 to TRBJ2-2; no definite D call. The germline V gene has CDR1 SGDLS and CDR2 YYNGEE. Trimming removed 0 bases from V and 6 bases from J, with 6 bases in between. The CDR3 consists of 13 residues. DNA of the CDR3: TGTGCCAGCAGCGTAGAAAGGGCCGGGGAGCTGTTTTTT. This translates into CASSVERAGELFF.

V usage is TRBV6-4 and J usage is TRBJ2-5; possible D gene TRBD1, 5 bases. Deletions cut 2 bases from V and 2 bases from J, with 12 bases between. The V gene's germline CDR1 is MRHNA and CDR2 SNTAGT. There are 15 residues in the CDR3. The CDR3 here is CASSDQPGPQETQYF. The CDR3 DNA follows: TGTGCCAGCAGTGACCAGCCAGGGCCGCAAGAGACCCAGTACTTC.

Points on this clone: One junction end does not reproduce the germline sequence, and a read error may be involved. The chain is built from TRBV7-7 and TRBJ1-2, with D unclear. The length of the CDR3 is 15 residues. Per the germline V gene, CDR1 is SSHAT and CDR2 is FNYEAQ (reference sequence). CDR3 region: CASSLELQFNYGYTF. The DNA of the CDR3 is TGTGCTAGCAGCTTAGAGTTACAGTTTAACTATGGCTACACCTTC.

The chain recombines TRBV5-1 with TRBJ1-5; 7 bases are a match to TRBD1. This CDR3 has 15 residues. Germline V gene lookup returns CDR1 SGHRS and CDR2 YFSETQ. V shed 4 bases, J shed 2 bases, and the junction held 6 bases outside the gene matches. The CDR3 is CASSLTGVGNQPQHF. The CDR3 DNA reads TGCGCCAGCAGCCTTACAGGGGTTGGCAATCAGCCCCAGCATTTT.

The CDR3 spells CASSTVTITEAFF. The CDR3, as DNA: TGTGCCAGTAGTACAGTAACGATCACTGAAGCTTTCTTT. The chain recombines TRBV19 with TRBJ1-1; D unresolved. Germline V CDR1 and CDR2: LNHDA, SQIVND (reference sequence). V lost 4 bases and J 4 bases, leaving 10 bases between the germline ends. This CDR3 contains 13 residues.

The rearrangement links TRBV6-5 to TRBJ2-5, with TRBD1 identical over 7 bases. The germline V gene has CDR1 MNHEY and CDR2 SVGAGI. The CDR3 sequence is 15 residues long. V shed 4 bases and J 2 bases; nucleotides not matched to a gene: 7. The CDR3: CASSFSGTEQETQYF. In DNA, the CDR3 is TGTGCCAGCAGTTTCTCCGGGACAGAACAAGAGACCCAGTACTTC.

The chain has TRBV6-1 and TRBJ1-2; D is perhaps TRBD1 (6 bases). The germline CDR1 and CDR2 sequences are MNHNS and SASEGT. The CDR3 length is 13 residues. Trimming shortened V by 7 bases and J by 4 bases, and 13 bases separated the two germline ends. The CDR3 loop reads CASTTGGAYGYTF. The CDR3, as DNA: TGTGCCAGCACCACGGGGGGCGCCTATGGCTACACCTTC.

This chain connects TRBV6-5 to TRBJ2-5; maybe TRBD1 (5 bases). V dropped 2 bases and J dropped 5 bases, with 18 bases sitting between them. The germline CDR1 and CDR2 sequences are MNHEY and SVGAGI. The CDR3 extends over 16 amino acids. This CDR3 is CASSYGTGSTPETQYF. The DNA for the CDR3 is TGTGCCAGCAGTTACGGCACAGGATCCACGCCGGAGACCCAGTACTTC.

The rearrangement uses TRBV19 and TRBJ1-4; 7 bases are a match to TRBD1. With V trimmed by 5 bases and J by 2 bases, 8 bases remained unmatched. This CDR3 contains 16 residues. CDR1 and CDR2 from the germline V gene are LNHDA and SQIVND (reference sequence). The CDR3 loop is CASSLRQGGTNEKLFF. DNA for the CDR3: TGTGCCAGTAGTCTCCGACAGGGAGGCACTAATGAAAAACTGTTTTTT.

V gene TRBV12-5 combines with J gene TRBJ1-4, with 7 positions matching TRBD1. The CDR3 loop spans 15 amino acids. V lost 3 bases and J lost 7; bases outside the gene matches: 8. CDR1 and CDR2 (germline): LGHNT, FRNRAP. The CDR3 DNA reads TGTGCTAGTGGTTTAGAGGAGGGGGCGCGTGAAAAACTGTTTTTT. Its translation is CASGLEEGAREKLFF.

The genes are TRBV29-1 and TRBJ1-1; 9 nucleotides agree with TRBD1. The V segment lost 7 bases and the J segment 6 bases; nucleotides outside the gene matches: 3. Germline CDR1 SQVTM, CDR2 ANQGSEA. CDR3 length: 11 amino acids. CDR3 sequence: CSGDRGAEAFF. The CDR3 nucleotides are TGCAGCGGTGACAGGGGGGCTGAAGCTTTCTTT.

The CDR3 bases are TGTGCCAGCTCACCTGCCGGTACAGGGGACGAGCAGTACTTC. Its protein is CASSPAGTGDEQYF. The chain combines TRBV18 with TRBJ2-7; 7 bases agree with TRBD1. Per germline, CDR1 KGHSH and CDR2 LQKENI. V shed 3 bases, J shed 5 bases, and the junction held 7 bases outside the gene matches. This CDR3 is 14 amino acids long.

The chain recombines TRBV9 with TRBJ2-1; 9 bases agree with TRBD2. The trim removed 0 bases at V and 6 bases at J, leaving 4 bases unmatched. This CDR3 contains 15 residues. Germline-derived CDR1 and CDR2 are SGDLS and YYNGEE. The CDR3 sequence is CASSVGSGGFNEQFF. The CDR3, as DNA: TGTGCCAGCAGCGTAGGGAGCGGGGGGTTCAATGAGCAGTTCTTC.

J is TRBJ1-5 and V is TRBV7-2; maybe TRBD1 (5 bases). Germline V gives CDR1 SGHTA, CDR2 FQGNSA. This CDR3 is 15 amino acids long. Trimming removed 5 bases at V and 5 bases at J, with 16 bases between. Here the CDR3 DNA reads TGTGCCAGCAGCCGCCTGGTGGGGGGGGATCAGCCCCAGCATTTT. This gives the protein CASSRLVGGDQPQHF.

V usage is TRBV6-5 and J usage is TRBJ1-5, with TRBD1 identical over 7 bases. Germline V gives CDR1 MNHEY, CDR2 SVGAGI. With V trimmed by 8 bases and J by 11 bases, 6 bases remained unmatched. The CDR3 extends over 11 amino acids. This chain's CDR3 is CASGTQGTQHF. The CDR3 bases are TGTGCCAGCGGTACACAGGGGACCCAGCATTTT.

This sequence joins TRBV4-3 and TRBJ1-6, with D maybe TRBD1 (6 bases). V shed 0 bases and J shed 4 bases, with 16 bases lying between them. This CDR3 is 18 amino acids long. CDR1 LGHNA and CDR2 YSLEER come from the germline V gene. The CDR3 DNA follows: TGCGCCAGCAGCCAAGATGTATACAGGGAAACTTATAATTCACCCCTCCACTTT. Its translation: CASSQDVYRETYNSPLHF.